Shown below are 23 T cell receptor beta chains from a single sample sequenced in a study of blood T cell repertoires in COVID-19. Some clones are missing from TCRdb's copy, which holds only in-frame ones; the method was immunoSEQ multiplex PCR. This sample has about 160,000 clones, with 75% to 90% found just once. Specimen: PBMCs or T cells enriched from blood (not recorded which). The receptor source for this set is a woman aged 55-69 years who had recovered from COVID-19.

The DNA for the CDR3 is TGTGCCAGCAGCCCGGGGGGGTCGTGGCACAATGAGCAGTTCTTC. Translated, it gives CASSPGGSWHNEQFF. The genes are TRBV27 and TRBJ2-1; 8 bases are shared with TRBD2. The ends lost 6 bases at V and 5 bases at J; junction bases unmatched: 9. CDR3 size: 15 residues. Germline V lookup: CDR1 MNHEY, CDR2 SMNVEV (reference sequence).

This chain links TRBV10-3 with TRBJ2-7; 11 nucleotides agree with TRBD1. J lost 0 bases, V lost 7 bases, and 5 bases had no gene match. Germline V gene data show CDR1 as ENHRY and CDR2 as SYGVKD. This CDR3 is built from 15 residues. The CDR3 bases are TGTGCCATCAATCCGGGACAGGGGGTCTCCTACGAGCAGTACTTC. Translating gives CAINPGQGVSYEQYF.

The rearrangement uses TRBV4-2 and TRBJ1-5; 7 bases align to TRBD1. V lost 0 bases and J lost 3; bases outside the gene matches: 2. Per germline, CDR1 LGHNA and CDR2 YNFKEQ. This CDR3 comprises 15 residues. The CDR3 nucleotides read TGTGCCAGCAGCCAAGATGGACAGGCCAATCAGCCCCAGCATTTT. It specifies CASSQDGQANQPQHF.

This chain uses TRBV5-1 with TRBJ1-1, with D tentatively TRBD1 (5 bases). The CDR3 totals 13 residues. V was pared by 4 bases and J by 5 bases, with 12 bases between. Germline assignment: CDR1 SGHRS and CDR2 YFSETQ. CDR3 loop: CASSELGDTEAFF. The DNA for the CDR3 is TGCGCCAGCAGCGAGCTAGGGGATACTGAAGCTTTCTTT. Full variable domain (missing parts from reference TRBV5-1 and TRBJ1-1): KAGVTQTPRYLIKTRGQQVTLSCSPISGHRSVSWYQQTPGQGLQFLFEYFSETQRNKGNFPGRFSGRQFSNSRSEMNVSTLELGDSALYLCASSELGDTEAFFGQGTRLTVV.

The rearrangement uses TRBV7-9 and TRBJ2-7; maybe TRBD1 (5 bases). The CDR3 has 14 residues. V dropped 4 bases and J dropped 4 bases, with 14 bases sitting between them. Germline CDR1 is SEHNR and CDR2 is FQNEAQ (reference sequence). CDR3 nucleotide sequence: TGTGCCAGCAGCTACCACGTACAGGCTTACGAGCAGTACTTC. Encoded protein: CASSYHVQAYEQYF.

J is TRBJ1-2 and V is TRBV5-6, with D uncertain. V was clipped by 1 base and J by 4 bases, with 14 bases between them. CDR3 length: 15 residues. Germline V gives CDR1 SGHDT, CDR2 YYEEEE. The CDR3, as DNA: TGTGCCAGCAGCTTGCGGTCGCTCCTAACCTATGGCTACACCTTC. This encodes CASSLRSLLTYGYTF.

The rearrangement joins TRBV11-3 to TRBJ2-1; D uncertain. The CDR3 length is 14 residues. Germline-derived CDR1 and CDR2 are SGHNT and YENEEA. The V gene lost 5 bases and the J gene lost 0 bases, with 8 bases spanning the gap. CDR3 sequence reads: CASSPRSSYNEQFF. CDR3 DNA sequence: TGTGCCAGCAGCCCTCGTAGCTCCTACAATGAGCAGTTCTTC.

CDR3 sequence: CASSLSTSGAYNEQFF. CDR3 coding DNA: TGTGCCAGCAGCCTCTCGACTAGCGGGGCCTACAATGAGCAGTTCTTC. V usage is TRBV3-1 (or the pseudogene TRBV3-2) and J usage is TRBJ2-1; 11 bases fit TRBD2. The CDR3 is made up of 16 amino acids. Losses at the gene ends were 4 bases for V and 2 bases for J; bases not matched to a gene: 4. Germline V gene data show CDR1 as LGHDT and CDR2 as YNNKEL (reference sequence).

The CDR3 loop is CASSQSGQGGTGELFF. The CDR3 bases are TGCGCCAGCAGTCAATCCGGACAGGGTGGCACCGGGGAGCTGTTTTTT. J is TRBJ2-2 and V is TRBV23-1, with 8 bases that match TRBD1. TRBV23-1 falls under the ORF class, with uncertain function. The V gene end was trimmed by 0 bases and the J gene end by 4 bases; junction bases not matched to a gene: 4. The CDR3 length is 16 residues.

The CDR3 DNA sequence: TGTGCCAGCAGCCAGGGTCTTCGGGTGAACACTGAAGCTTTCTTT. This encodes CASSQGLRVNTEAFF. V gene TRBV6-5 combines with J gene TRBJ1-1, with D perhaps TRBD1 (5 bases). V dropped 6 bases and J dropped 0 bases, with 14 bases sitting between them. Germline loops: CDR1 MNHEY, CDR2 SVGAGI. This CDR3 is 15 amino acids long.

The gene calls are TRBV15 and TRBJ2-7; no firm D call. Trimming pared 3 bases from V and 3 bases from J, leaving 9 bases between. Germline V gene data show CDR1 as LNHNV and CDR2 as YYDKDF (reference sequence). The CDR3 spans 13 residues. The CDR3 coding sequence is TGTGCCACCAGCAGGAACAATTACTACGAGCAGTACTTC. Residues: CATSRNNYYEQYF.

The chain couples TRBV13 to TRBJ2-1; 7 positions agree with TRBD1. The CDR3 loop spans 18 amino acids. V shed 1 base and J 8 bases; nucleotides not matched to a gene: 17. CDR1 and CDR2 from the germline V gene are PRHDT and FYEKMQ (reference sequence). CDR3 protein: CASSLVSLPGAGQDEQFF. CDR3 sequence (DNA): TGTGCCAGCAGCTTAGTCTCTTTGCCCGGGGCCGGACAGGATGAGCAGTTCTTC.

This CDR3 is CASSIAGGPQYEQYF. CDR3 DNA: TGTGCCAGTAGTATTGCGGGGGGCCCACAGTACGAGCAGTACTTC. The V call is TRBV19, the J call TRBJ2-7, with 8 bases aligning to TRBD2. From germline, CDR1 is LNHDA and CDR2 SQIVND (reference sequence). The CDR3 is 15 residues long. V shed 3 bases and J 4 bases; nucleotides not matched to a gene: 8.

V is TRBV25-1 and J is TRBJ1-1; weak D call: TRBD1 (6 bases). CDR1 and CDR2 from the germline V gene are MGHDK and SYGVNS. Trimming shortened V by 6 bases and J by 4 bases, and 15 bases separated the two germline ends. This CDR3 contains 14 residues. The CDR3 DNA is TGTGCCAGCAGCCTTGGGGGGGCGCGCACTGAAGCTTTCTTT. Protein sequence: CASSLGGARTEAFF. Combining the CDR3 with reference TRBV25-1 and TRBJ1-1 gives the whole variable domain EADIYQTPRYLVIGTGKKITLECSQTMGHDKMYWYQQDPGMELHLIHYSYGVNSTEKGDLSSESTVSRIRTEHFPLTLESARPSHTSQYLCASSLGGARTEAFFGQGTRLTVV.

V and J are TRBV6-4 and TRBJ2-1; the match to TRBD2 covers 11 bases. The CDR3 sequence is 16 residues long. J gave up 5 bases and V 3 bases, and 6 bases lay outside the gene matches. Germline CDR1 MRHNA, CDR2 SNTAGT. The CDR3 region is CASSELGLADHNEQFF. Here the CDR3 DNA reads TGTGCCAGCAGTGAGCTGGGACTAGCGGATCACAATGAGCAGTTCTTC.

This chain joins TRBV7-2 and TRBJ2-3; D is possibly TRBD1 (6 bases). The CDR3 covers 17 residues. Trimming stripped 2 bases from V and 2 bases from J, with 17 bases between. Germline V gene data show CDR1 as SGHTA and CDR2 as FQGNSA. The chain's CDR3 is CASSLSPQGPHTDTQYF. The DNA of the CDR3 is TGTGCCAGCAGCTTATCCCCCCAGGGGCCTCACACAGATACGCAGTATTTT. Filled out from reference TRBV7-2 and TRBJ2-3, the complete variable domain reads GAGVSQSPSNKVTEKGKDVELRCDPISGHTALYWYRQSLGQGLEFLIYFQGNSAPDKSGLPSDRFSAERTGGSVSTLTIQRTQQEDSAVYLCASSLSPQGPHTDTQYFGPGTRLTVL.

The V gene is TRBV2, the J gene TRBJ2-7; a weak D match, TRBD1 (5 bases). Trimming pared 8 bases from V and 6 bases from J, leaving 17 bases between. Germline V gives CDR1 SNHLY, CDR2 FYNNEI. CDR3 size: 13 residues. CDR3 coding DNA: TGTGCCAGCCTCCGCCAGGGTTCCGGCGAGCAGTACTTC. It codes for CASLRQGSGEQYF.

This sequence joins TRBV15 and TRBJ1-5; D is unclear. This CDR3 region has 13 residues. Trimming stripped 0 bases from V and 6 bases from J, with 6 bases between. CDR1 and CDR2 from the germline V gene are LNHNV and YYDKDF (reference sequence). This chain's CDR3 is CATSRDFGQPQHF. CDR3 in DNA: TGTGCCACCAGCAGAGATTTCGGTCAGCCCCAGCATTTT.

This sequence joins TRBV5-8 and TRBJ1-2; D is ambiguous. The V end lost 4 bases, the J end lost 5 bases, and 9 bases lay between the germline ends. The CDR3 is made up of 12 amino acids. Germline V gene lookup returns CDR1 SGHTS and CDR2 YDEGEE. The CDR3 bases are TGTGCCAGCAGCATGGTGGAGTATGGCTACACCTTC. Residues: CASSMVEYGYTF.

The genes are TRBV5-8 and TRBJ2-5; weak D call: TRBD1 (6 bases). Germline V gene sequence: CDR1 SGHTS, CDR2 YDEGEE. V dropped 4 bases and J dropped 4 bases, with 20 bases sitting between them. The CDR3 length is 16 residues. CDR3 coding DNA: TGTGCCAGCAGCCATTCGTTACAGGGAAGGGGAGAGACCCAGTACTTC. It specifies CASSHSLQGRGETQYF.

This rearrangement joins TRBV7-9 to TRBJ1-1; D is ambiguous. Trimming pared 2 bases from V and 3 bases from J, leaving 10 bases between. The germline V gene encodes CDR1 SEHNR and CDR2 FQNEAQ (reference sequence). CDR3 length: 14 residues. CDR3 bases: TGTGCCAGCAGCTTATCCACAATGTACACTGAAGCTTTCTTT. Its protein product is CASSLSTMYTEAFF.

The rearrangement joins TRBV6-5 to TRBJ1-3, with D tentatively TRBD1 (6 bases). The CDR3 has 14 amino acids. V was pared by 6 bases and J by 2 bases, with 11 bases between. From germline, CDR1 is MNHEY and CDR2 SVGAGI. CDR3 coding DNA: TGTGCCAGCAGCGCCGACAGGACTGGAAACACCATATATTTT. It yields the protein CASSADRTGNTIYF.

This clone was recorded once. V is TRBV12-5 and J is TRBJ2-1, with TRBD2 identical over 12 bases. With V trimmed by 6 bases and J by 7 bases, 13 bases remained unmatched. The CDR3 contains 17 residues. Germline CDR1 LGHNT, CDR2 FRNRAP. CDR3 region: CASGPRLAGVWDNEQFF. Here the CDR3 DNA reads TGTGCTAGTGGACCCCGACTAGCGGGGGTTTGGGATAATGAGCAGTTCTTC.